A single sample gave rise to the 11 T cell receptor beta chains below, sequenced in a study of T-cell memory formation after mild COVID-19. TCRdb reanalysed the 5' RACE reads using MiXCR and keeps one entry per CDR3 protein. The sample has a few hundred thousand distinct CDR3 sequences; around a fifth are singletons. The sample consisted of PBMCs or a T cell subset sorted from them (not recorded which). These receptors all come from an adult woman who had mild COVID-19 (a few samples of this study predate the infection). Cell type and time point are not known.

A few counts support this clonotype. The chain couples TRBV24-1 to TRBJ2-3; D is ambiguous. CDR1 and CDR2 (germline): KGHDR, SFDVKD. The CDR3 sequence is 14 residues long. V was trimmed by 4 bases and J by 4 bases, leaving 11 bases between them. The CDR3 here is CATSDPLTADTQYF. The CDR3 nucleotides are TGTGCCACCAGTGACCCGCTGACGGCAGATACGCAGTATTTT.

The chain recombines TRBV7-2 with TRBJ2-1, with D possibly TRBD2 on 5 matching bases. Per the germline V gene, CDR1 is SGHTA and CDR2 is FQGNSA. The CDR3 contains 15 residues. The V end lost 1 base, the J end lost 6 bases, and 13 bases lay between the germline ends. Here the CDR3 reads CASSLGVARINEQFF. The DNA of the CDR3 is TGTGCCAGCAGCTTAGGGGTAGCGCGAATCAATGAGCAGTTCTTC.

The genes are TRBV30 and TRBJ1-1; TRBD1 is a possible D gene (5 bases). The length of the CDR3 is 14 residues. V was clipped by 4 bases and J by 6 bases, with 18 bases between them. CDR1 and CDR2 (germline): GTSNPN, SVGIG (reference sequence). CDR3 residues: CAWNSGTRVAEAFF. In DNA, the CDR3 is TGTGCCTGGAACTCTGGGACTCGGGTGGCTGAAGCTTTCTTT.

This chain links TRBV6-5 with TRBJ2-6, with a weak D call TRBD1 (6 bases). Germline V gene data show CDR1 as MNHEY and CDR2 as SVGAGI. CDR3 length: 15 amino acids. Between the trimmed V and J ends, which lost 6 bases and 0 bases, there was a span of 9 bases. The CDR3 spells CASRDSSSGANVLTF. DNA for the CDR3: TGTGCCAGCAGGGACAGCAGCTCTGGGGCCAACGTCCTGACTTTC.

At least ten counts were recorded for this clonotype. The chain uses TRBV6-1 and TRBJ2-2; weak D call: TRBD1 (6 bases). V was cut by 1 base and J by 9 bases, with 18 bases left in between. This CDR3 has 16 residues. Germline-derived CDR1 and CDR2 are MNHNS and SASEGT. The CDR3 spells CASSEDLGHPDRELFF. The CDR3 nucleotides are TGTGCCAGCAGTGAAGATTTGGGACACCCCGACCGGGAGCTGTTTTTT.

The CDR3 DNA sequence: TGTGCCAGCAGACCCGGGGGGACTATTCTTAATGAGCAGTTCTTC. It specifies CASRPGGTILNEQFF. V is TRBV11-2 and J is TRBJ2-1; 7 positions agree with TRBD2. CDR1 and CDR2 from the germline V gene are SGHAT and FQNNGV. The CDR3 covers 15 residues. V gave up 6 bases and J gave up 7 bases; unmatched junction bases: 12.

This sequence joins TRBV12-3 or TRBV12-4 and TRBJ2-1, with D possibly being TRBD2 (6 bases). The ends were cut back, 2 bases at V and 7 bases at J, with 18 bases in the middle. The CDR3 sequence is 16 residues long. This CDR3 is CASSLSRLGVANEQFF. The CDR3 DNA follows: TGTGCCAGCAGTTTAAGTAGACTAGGTGTCGCGAATGAGCAGTTCTTC.

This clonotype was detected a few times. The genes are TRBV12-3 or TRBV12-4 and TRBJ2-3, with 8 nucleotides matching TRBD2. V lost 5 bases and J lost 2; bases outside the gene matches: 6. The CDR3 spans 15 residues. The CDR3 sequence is CASSPPGLDTDTQYF. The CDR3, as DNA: TGTGCCAGCAGTCCCCCGGGACTAGACACAGATACGCAGTATTTT.

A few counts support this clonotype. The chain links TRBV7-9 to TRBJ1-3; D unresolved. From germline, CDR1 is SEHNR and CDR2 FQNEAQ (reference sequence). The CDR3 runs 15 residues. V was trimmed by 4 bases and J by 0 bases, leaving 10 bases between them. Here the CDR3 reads CASSSRTGSGNTIYF. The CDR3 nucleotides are TGTGCCAGCAGCTCAAGGACGGGCTCTGGAAACACCATATATTTT.

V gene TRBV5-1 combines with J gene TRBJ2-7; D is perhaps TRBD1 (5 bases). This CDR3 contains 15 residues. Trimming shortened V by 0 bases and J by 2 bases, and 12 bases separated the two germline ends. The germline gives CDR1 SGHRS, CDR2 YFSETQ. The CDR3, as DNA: TGCGCCAGCAGCTTGGCAGCAGGGCTAACCTACGAGCAGTACTTC. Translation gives CASSLAAGLTYEQYF.

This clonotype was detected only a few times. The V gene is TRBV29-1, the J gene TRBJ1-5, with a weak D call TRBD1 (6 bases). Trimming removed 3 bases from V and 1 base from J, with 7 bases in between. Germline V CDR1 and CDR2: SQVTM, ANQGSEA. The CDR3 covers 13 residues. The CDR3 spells CSVEGGSNQPQHF. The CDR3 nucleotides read TGCAGCGTTGAGGGGGGCAGCAATCAGCCCCAGCATTTT.